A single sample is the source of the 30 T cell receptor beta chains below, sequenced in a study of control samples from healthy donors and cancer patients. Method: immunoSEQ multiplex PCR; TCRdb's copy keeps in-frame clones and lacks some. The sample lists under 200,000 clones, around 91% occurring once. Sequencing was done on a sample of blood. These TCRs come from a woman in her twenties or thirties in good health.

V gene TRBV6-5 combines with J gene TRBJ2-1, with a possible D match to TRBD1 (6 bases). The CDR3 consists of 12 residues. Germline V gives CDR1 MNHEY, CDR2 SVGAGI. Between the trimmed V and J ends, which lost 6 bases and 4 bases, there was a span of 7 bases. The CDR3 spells CASRTGYNEQFF. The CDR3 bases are TGTGCCAGCAGGACAGGATACAATGAGCAGTTCTTC.

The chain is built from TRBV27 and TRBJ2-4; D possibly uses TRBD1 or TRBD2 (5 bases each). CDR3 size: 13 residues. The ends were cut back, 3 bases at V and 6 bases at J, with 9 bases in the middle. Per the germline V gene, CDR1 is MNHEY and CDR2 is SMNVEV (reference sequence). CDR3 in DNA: TGTGCCAGCAGTTTTCGTGGGGGAAACATTCAGTACTTC. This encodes CASSFRGGNIQYF.

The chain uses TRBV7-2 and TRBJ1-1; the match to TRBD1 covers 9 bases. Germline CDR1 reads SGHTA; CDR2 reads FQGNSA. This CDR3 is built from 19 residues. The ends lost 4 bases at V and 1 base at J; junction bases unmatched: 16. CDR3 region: CASSSGGTGGVRPNTEAFF. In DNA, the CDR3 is TGTGCCAGCAGCTCAGGGGGTACAGGGGGCGTAAGACCGAACACTGAAGCTTTCTTT.

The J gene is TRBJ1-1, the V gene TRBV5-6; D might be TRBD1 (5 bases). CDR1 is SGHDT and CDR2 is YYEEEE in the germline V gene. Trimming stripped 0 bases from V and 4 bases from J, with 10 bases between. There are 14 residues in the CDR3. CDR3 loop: CASSLAGLRTEAFF. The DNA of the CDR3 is TGTGCCAGCAGCTTGGCGGGGCTGCGCACTGAAGCTTTCTTT.

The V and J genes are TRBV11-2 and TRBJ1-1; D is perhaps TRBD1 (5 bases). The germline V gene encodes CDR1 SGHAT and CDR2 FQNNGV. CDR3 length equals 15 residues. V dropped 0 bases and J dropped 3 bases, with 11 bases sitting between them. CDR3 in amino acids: CASSLDRDGYTEAFF. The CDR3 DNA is TGTGCCAGCAGCTTAGACCGGGACGGCTACACTGAAGCTTTCTTT.

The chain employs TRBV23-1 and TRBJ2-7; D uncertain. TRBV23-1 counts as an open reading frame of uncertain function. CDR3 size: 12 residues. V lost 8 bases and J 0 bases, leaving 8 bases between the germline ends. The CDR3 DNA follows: TGCGCCAGCTCGGGCCCCTCCTACGAGCAGTACTTC. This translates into CASSGPSYEQYF.

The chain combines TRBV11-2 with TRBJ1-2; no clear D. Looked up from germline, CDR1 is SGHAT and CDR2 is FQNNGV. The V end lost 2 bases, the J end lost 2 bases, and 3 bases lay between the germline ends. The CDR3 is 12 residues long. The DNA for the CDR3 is TGTGCCAGCAGCTTATGGAACTATGGCTACACCTTC. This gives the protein CASSLWNYGYTF. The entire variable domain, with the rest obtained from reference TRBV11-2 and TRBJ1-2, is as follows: EAGVAQSPRYKIIEKRQSVAFWCNPISGHATLYWYQQILGQGPKLLIQFQNNGVVDDSQLPKDRFSAERLKGVDSTLKIQPAKLEDSAVYLCASSLWNYGYTFGSGTRLTVV.

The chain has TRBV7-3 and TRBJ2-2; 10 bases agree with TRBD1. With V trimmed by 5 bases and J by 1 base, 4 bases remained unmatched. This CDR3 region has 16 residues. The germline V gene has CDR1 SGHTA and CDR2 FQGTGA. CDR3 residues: CASSQTGGGNTGELFF. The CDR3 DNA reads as TGTGCCAGCAGCCAGACAGGGGGCGGGAACACCGGGGAGCTGTTTTTT.

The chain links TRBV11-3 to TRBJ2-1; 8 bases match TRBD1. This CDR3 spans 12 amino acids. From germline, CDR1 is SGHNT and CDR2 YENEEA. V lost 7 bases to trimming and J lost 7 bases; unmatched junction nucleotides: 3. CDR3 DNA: TGTGCCAGCAAGAACAGGGGGAATGAGCAGTTCTTC. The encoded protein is CASKNRGNEQFF. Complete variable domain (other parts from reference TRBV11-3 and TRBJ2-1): EAGVVQSPRYKIIEKKQPVAFWCNPISGHNTLYWYLQNLGQGPELLIRYENEEAVDDSQLPKDRFSAERLKGVDSTLKIQPAELGDSAVYLCASKNRGNEQFFGPGTRLTVL.

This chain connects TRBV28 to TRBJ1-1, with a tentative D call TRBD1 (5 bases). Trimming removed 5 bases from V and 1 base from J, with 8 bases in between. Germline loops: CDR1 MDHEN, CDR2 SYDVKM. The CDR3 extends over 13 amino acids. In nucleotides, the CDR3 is TGTGCCAGCAGTCCAACAGGGAACACTGAAGCTTTCTTT. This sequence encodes CASSPTGNTEAFF.

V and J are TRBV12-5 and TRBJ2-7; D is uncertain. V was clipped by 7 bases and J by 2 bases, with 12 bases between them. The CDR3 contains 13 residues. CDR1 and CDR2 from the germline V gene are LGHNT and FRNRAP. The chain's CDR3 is CASAPGRAYEQYF. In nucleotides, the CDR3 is TGTGCTAGTGCCCCCGGACGAGCCTACGAGCAGTACTTC.

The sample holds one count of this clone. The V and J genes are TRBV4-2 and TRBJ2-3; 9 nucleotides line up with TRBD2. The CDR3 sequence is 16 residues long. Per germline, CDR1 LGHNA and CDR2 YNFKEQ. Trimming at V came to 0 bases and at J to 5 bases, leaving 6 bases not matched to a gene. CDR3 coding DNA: TGTGCCAGCAGCCAAGAATCTAGCGGGGTGTTAGATACGCAGTATTTT. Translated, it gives CASSQESSGVLDTQYF.

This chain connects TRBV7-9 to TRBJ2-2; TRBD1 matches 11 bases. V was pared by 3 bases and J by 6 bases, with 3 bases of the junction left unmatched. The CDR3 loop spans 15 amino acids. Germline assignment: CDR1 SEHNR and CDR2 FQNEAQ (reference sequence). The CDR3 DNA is TGTGCCAGCAGCTTTCGGACAGGGGGCGCCGGGGAGCTGTTTTTT. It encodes CASSFRTGGAGELFF.

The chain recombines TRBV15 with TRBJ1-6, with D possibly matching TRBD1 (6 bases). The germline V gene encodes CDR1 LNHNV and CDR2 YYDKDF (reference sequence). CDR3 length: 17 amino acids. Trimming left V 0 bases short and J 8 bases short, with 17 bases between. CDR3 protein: CATSREAGQWSDSPLHF. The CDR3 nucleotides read TGTGCCACCAGCAGAGAGGCCGGACAGTGGTCAGATTCACCCCTCCACTTT.

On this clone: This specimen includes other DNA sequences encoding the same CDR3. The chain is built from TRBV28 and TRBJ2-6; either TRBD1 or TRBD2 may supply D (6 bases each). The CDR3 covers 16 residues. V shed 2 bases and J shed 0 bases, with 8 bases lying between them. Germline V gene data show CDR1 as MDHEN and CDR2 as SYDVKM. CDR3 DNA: TGTGCCAGCAGTTTACGGGGGCGCTCTGGGGCCAACGTCCTGACTTTC. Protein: CASSLRGRSGANVLTF.

The CDR3 DNA sequence: TGTGCCTGGAAACGGGGGAACACTGAAGCTTTCTTT. Protein: CAWKRGNTEAFF. The gene calls are TRBV30 and TRBJ1-1; D unclear. Trimming took off 4 bases at V and 1 base at J, with 7 bases between the two ends. The CDR3 has 12 residues. CDR1 GTSNPN and CDR2 SVGIG come from the germline V gene (reference sequence).

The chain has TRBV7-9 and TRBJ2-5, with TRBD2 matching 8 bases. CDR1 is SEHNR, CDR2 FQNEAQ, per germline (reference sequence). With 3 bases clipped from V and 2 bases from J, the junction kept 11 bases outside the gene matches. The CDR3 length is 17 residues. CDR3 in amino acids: CASSFPEAGERQETQYF. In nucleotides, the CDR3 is TGTGCCAGCAGCTTCCCCGAAGCGGGGGAACGACAAGAGACCCAGTACTTC. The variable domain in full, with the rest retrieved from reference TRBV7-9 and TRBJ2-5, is DTGVSQNPRHKITKRGQNVTFRCDPISEHNRLYWYRQTLGQGPEFLTYFQNEAQLEKSRLLSDRFSAERPKGSFSTLEIQRTEQGDSAMYLCASSFPEAGERQETQYFGPGTRLLVL.

The CDR3 coding sequence is TGTGCCAGCAATCAGGACAGGGGTGGTGGCTACACCTTC. It is translated as CASNQDRGGGYTF. The chain joins TRBV12-3 or TRBV12-4 to TRBJ1-2; 9 bases agree with TRBD1. The CDR3 extends over 13 amino acids. The V segment lost 7 bases and the J segment 7 bases; nucleotides outside the gene matches: 7.

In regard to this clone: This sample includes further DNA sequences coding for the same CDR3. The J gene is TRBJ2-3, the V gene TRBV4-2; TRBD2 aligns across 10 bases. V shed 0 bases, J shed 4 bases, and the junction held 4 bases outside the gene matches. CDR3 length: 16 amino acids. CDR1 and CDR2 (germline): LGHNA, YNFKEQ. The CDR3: CASSQDPAGGPDTQYF. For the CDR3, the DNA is TGTGCCAGCAGCCAAGACCCAGCGGGGGGGCCAGATACGCAGTATTTT.

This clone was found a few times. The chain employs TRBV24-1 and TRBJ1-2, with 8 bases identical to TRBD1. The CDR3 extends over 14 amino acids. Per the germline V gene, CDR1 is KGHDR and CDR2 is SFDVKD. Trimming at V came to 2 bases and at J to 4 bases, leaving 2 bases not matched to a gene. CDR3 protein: CATSDWTGSYGYTF. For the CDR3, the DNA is TGTGCCACCAGTGATTGGACAGGGAGCTATGGCTACACCTTC.

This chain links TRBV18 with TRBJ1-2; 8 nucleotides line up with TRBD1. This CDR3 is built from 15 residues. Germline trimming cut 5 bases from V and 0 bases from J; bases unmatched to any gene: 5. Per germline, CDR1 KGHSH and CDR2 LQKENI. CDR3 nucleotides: TGTGCCAGCTCAAACAGGGGGGGAGCTAACTATGGCTACACCTTC. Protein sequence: CASSNRGGANYGYTF.

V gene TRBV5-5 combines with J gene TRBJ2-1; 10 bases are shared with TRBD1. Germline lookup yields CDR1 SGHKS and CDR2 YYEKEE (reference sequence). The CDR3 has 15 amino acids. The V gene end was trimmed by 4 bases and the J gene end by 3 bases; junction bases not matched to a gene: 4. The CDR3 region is CASSPGTGVYNEQFF. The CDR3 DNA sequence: TGTGCCAGCAGCCCCGGGACAGGGGTCTACAATGAGCAGTTCTTC.

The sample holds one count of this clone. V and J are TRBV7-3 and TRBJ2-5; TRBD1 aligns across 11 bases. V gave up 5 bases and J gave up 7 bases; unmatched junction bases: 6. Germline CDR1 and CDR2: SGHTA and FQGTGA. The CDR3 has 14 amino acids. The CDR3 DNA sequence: TGTGCCAGCAGCCTAGGACAGGGGGCAACGACCCAGTACTTC. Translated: CASSLGQGATTQYF.

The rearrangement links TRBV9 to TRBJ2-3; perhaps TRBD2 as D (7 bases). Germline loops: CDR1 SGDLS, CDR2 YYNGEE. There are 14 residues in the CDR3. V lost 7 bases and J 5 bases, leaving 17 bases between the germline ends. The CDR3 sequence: CASSEGGAGDTQYF. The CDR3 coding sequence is TGTGCCAGCTCCGAGGGGGGGGCGGGAGATACGCAGTATTTT.

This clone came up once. The CDR3 protein is CASLQGGSYNEQFF. In DNA, the CDR3 is TGTGCCAGTCTTCAGGGGGGTTCCTACAATGAGCAGTTCTTC. This rearrangement joins TRBV2 to TRBJ2-1; D possibly corresponds to TRBD1 (7 bases). V was trimmed by 9 bases and J by 1 base, leaving 13 bases between them. Looked up from germline, CDR1 is SNHLY and CDR2 is FYNNEI. This CDR3 contains 14 residues. Looking up the rest from reference TRBV2 and TRBJ2-1 gives the full variable domain: EPEVTQTPSHQVTQMGQEVILRCVPISNHLYFYWYRQILGQKVEFLVSFYNNEISEKSEIFDDQFSVERPDGSNFTLKIRSTKLEDSAMYFCASLQGGSYNEQFFGPGTRLTVL.

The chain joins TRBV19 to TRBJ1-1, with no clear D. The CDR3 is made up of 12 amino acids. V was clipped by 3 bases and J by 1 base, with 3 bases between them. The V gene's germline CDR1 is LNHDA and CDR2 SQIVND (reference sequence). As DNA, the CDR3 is TGTGCCAGTAGTATGGGGAACACTGAAGCTTTCTTT. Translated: CASSMGNTEAFF.

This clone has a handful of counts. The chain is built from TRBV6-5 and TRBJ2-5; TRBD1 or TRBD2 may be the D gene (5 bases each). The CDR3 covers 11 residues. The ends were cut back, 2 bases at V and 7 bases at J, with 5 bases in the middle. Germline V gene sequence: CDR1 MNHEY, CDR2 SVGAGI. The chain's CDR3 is CASSYGGTQYF. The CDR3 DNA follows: TGTGCCAGCAGTTACGGGGGGACCCAGTACTTC.

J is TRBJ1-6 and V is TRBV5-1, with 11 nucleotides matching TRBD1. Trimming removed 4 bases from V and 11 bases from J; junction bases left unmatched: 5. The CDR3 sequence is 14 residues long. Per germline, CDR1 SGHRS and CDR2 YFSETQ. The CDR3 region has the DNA TGCGCCAGCAGCCCGGGGACAGGGGGTACACCCCTCCACTTT. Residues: CASSPGTGGTPLHF.

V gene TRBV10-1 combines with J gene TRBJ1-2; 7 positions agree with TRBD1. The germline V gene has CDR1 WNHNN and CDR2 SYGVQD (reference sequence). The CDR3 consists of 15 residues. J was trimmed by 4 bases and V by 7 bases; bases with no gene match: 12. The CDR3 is CASIYPSTGVYGYTF. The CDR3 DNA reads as TGCGCCAGCATCTATCCATCTACAGGGGTCTATGGCTACACCTTC.

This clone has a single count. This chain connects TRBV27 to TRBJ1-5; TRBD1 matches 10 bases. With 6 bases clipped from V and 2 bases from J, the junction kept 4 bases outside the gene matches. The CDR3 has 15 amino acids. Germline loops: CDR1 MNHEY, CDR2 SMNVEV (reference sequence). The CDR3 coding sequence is TGTGCCAGCAGGGCCGGGACAGGGGGCAATCAGCCCCAGCATTTT. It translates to CASRAGTGGNQPQHF.